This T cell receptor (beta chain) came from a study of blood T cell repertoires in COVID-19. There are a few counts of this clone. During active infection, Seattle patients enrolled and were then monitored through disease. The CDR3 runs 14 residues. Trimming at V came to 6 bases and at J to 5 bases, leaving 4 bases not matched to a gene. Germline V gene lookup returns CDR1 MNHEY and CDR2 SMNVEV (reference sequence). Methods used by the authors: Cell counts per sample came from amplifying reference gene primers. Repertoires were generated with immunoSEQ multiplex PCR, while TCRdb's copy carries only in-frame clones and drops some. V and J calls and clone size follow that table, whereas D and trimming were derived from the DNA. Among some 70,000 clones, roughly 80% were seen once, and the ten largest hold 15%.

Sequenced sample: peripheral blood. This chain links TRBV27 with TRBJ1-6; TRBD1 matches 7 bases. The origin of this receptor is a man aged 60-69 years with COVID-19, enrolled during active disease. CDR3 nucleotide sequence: TGTGCCAGCAGCTCCGACAGGGATAATTCACCCCTCCACTTT. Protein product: CASSSDRDNSPLHF.